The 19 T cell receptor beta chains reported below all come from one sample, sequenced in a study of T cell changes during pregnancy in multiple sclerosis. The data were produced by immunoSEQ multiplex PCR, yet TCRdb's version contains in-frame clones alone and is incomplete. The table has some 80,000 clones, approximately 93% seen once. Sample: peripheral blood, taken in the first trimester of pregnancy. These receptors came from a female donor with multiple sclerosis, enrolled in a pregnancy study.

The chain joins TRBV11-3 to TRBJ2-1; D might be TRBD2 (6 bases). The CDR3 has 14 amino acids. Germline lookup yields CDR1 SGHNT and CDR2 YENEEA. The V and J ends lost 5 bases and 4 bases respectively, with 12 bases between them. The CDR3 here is CASSPTGGYNEQFF. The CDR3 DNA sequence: TGTGCCAGCAGCCCCACCGGGGGATACAATGAGCAGTTCTTC. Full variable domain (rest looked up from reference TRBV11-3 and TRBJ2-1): EAGVVQSPRYKIIEKKQPVAFWCNPISGHNTLYWYLQNLGQGPELLIRYENEEAVDDSQLPKDRFSAERLKGVDSTLKIQPAELGDSAVYLCASSPTGGYNEQFFGPGTRLTVL.

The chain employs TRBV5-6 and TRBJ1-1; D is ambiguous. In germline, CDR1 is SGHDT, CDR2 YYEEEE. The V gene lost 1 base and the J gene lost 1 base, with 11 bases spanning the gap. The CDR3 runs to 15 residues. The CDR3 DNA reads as TGTGCCAGCAGCTTGTCGGTCAGGCGGAACACTGAAGCTTTCTTT. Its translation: CASSLSVRRNTEAFF.

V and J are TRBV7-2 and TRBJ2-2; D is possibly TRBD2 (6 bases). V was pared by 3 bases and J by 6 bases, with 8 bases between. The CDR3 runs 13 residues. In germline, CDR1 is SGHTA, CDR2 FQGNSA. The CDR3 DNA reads TGTGCCAGCAGCTTCGGAGGGGCCGGGGAGCTGTTTTTT. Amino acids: CASSFGGAGELFF.

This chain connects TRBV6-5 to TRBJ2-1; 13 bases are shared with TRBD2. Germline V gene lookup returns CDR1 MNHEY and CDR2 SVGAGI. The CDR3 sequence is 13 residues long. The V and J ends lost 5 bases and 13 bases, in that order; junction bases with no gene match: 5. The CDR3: CASSPGTSGTQFF. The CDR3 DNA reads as TGTGCCAGCAGTCCGGGGACTAGCGGGACCCAGTTCTTC.

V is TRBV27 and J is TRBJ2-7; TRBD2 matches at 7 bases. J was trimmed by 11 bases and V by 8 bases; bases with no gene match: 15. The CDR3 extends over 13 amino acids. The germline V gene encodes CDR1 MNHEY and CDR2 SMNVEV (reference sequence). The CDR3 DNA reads TGTGCCAGCGGATTCACTAGCGCCCGGGGGAAGTACTTC. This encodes CASGFTSARGKYF.

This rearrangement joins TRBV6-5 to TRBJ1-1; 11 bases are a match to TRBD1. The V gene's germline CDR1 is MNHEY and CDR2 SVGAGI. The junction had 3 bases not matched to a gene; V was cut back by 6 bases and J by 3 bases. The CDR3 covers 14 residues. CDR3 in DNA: TGTGCCAGCAGAGGACAGGGGGCGCACACTGAAGCTTTCTTT. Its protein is CASRGQGAHTEAFF.

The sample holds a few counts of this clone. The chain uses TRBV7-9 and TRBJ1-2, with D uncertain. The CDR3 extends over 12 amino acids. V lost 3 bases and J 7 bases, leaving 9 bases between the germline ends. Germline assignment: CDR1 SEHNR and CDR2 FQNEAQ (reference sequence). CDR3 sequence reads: CASSFASGGYTF. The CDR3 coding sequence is TGTGCCAGCAGCTTCGCATCGGGTGGCTACACCTTC.

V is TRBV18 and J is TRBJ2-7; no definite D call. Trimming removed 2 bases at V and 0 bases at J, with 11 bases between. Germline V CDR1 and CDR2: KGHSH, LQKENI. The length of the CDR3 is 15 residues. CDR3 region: CASSPEQLSSYEQYF. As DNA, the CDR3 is TGTGCCAGCTCACCAGAGCAATTAAGCTCCTACGAGCAGTACTTC. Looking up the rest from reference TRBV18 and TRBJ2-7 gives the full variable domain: NAGVMQNPRHLVRRRGQEARLRCSPMKGHSHVYWYRQLPEEGLKFMVYLQKENIIDESGMPKERFSAEFPKEGPSILRIQQVVRGDSAAYFCASSPEQLSSYEQYFGPGTRLTVT.

CDR3 loop: CASSRRGQYEQFF. The CDR3 DNA sequence: TGTGCCAGCAGCCGCAGGGGGCAATATGAGCAGTTCTTC. The chain has TRBV27 and TRBJ2-1; 8 bases map to TRBD1. The CDR3 spans 13 residues. Germline V gives CDR1 MNHEY, CDR2 SMNVEV (reference sequence). V shed 6 bases and J 8 bases; nucleotides not matched to a gene: 6.

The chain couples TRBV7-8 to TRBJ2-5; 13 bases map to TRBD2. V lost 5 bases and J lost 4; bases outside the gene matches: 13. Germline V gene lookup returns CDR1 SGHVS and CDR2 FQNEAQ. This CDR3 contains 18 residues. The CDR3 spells CASSRLGLAGLKRETQYF. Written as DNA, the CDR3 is TGTGCCAGCAGCCGTCTGGGACTAGCGGGATTAAAAAGAGAGACCCAGTACTTC.

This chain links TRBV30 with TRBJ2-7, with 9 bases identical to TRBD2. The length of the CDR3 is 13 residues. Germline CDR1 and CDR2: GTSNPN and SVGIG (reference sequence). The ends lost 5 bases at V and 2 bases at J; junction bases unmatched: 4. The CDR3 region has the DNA TGTGCCTGGGCAATAGCGGGGGCCTACGAGCAGTACTTC. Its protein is CAWAIAGAYEQYF.

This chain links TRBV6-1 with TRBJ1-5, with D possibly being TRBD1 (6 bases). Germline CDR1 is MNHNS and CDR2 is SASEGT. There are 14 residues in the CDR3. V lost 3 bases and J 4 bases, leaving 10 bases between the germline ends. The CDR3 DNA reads TGTGCCAGCAGTGATAGACAGGCTAATCAGCCCCAGCATTTT. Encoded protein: CASSDRQANQPQHF.

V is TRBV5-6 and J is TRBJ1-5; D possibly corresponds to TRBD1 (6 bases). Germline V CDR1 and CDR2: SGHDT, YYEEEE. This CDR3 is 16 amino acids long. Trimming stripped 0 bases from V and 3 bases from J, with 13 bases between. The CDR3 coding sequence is TGTGCCAGCAGCTTGGCCGGGGGGGCTCACAATCAGCCCCAGCATTTT. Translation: CASSLAGGAHNQPQHF. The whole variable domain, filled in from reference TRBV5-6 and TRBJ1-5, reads DAGVTQSPTHLIKTRGQQVTLRCSPKSGHDTVSWYQQALGQGPQFIFQYYEEEERQRGNFPDRFSGHQFPNYSSELNVNALLLGDSALYLCASSLAGGAHNQPQHFGDGTRLSIL.

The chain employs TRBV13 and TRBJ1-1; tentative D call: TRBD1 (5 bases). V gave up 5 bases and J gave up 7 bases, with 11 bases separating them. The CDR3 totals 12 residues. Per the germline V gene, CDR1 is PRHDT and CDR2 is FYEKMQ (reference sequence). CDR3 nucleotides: TGTGCCAGCAGCGCCCGACAGAGTGAAGCTTTCTTT. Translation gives CASSARQSEAFF.

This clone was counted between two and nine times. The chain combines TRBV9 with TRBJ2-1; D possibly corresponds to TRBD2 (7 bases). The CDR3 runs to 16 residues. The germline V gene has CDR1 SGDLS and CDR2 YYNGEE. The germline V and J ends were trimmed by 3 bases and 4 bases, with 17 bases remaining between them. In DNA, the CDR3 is TGTGCCAGCAGCGCATGGGGGGGCGGGAGATACAATGAGCAGTTCTTC. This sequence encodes CASSAWGGGRYNEQFF.

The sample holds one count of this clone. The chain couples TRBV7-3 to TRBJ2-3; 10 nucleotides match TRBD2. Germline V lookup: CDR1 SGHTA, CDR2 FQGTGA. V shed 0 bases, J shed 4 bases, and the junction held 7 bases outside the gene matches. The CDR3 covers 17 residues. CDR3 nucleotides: TGTGCCAGCAGCTTAACAGGGGGACTAGCGAAATCAGATACGCAGTATTTT. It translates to CASSLTGGLAKSDTQYF.

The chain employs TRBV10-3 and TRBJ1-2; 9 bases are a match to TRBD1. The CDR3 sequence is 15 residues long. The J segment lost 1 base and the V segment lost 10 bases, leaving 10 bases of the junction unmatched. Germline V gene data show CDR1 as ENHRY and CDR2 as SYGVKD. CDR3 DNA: TGTGCCACCCGGGACAGGGCCCTACTTAACTATGGCTACACCTTC. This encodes CATRDRALLNYGYTF.

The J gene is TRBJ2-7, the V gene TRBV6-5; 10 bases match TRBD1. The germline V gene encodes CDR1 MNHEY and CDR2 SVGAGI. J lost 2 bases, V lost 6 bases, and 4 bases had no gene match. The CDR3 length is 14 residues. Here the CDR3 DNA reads TGTGCCAGCAGAACCGGGACAGGGGCCTACGAGCAGTACTTC. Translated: CASRTGTGAYEQYF.

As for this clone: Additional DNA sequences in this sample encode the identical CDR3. CDR3 DNA sequence: TGTGCCAGCCGAAAGACGGGGACATCGGGGACCCAGTACTTC. It translates to CASRKTGTSGTQYF. V usage is TRBV28 and J usage is TRBJ2-5, with D possibly being TRBD1 (6 bases). This CDR3 region has 14 residues. Germline V lookup: CDR1 MDHEN, CDR2 SYDVKM. Trimming pared 8 bases from V and 7 bases from J, leaving 20 bases between.